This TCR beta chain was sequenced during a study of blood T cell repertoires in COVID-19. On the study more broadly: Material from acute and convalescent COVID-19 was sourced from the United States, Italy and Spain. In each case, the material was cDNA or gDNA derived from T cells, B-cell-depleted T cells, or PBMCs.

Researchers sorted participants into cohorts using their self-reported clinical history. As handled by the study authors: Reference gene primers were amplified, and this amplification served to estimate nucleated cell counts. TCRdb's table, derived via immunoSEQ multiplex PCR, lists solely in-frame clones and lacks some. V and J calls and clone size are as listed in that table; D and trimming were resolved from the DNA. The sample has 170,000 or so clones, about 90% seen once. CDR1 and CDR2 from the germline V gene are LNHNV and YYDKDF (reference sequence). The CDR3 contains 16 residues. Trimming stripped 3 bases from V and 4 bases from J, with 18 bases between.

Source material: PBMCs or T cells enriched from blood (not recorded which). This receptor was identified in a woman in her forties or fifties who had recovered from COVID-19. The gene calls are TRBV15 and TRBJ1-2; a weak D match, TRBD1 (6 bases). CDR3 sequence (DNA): TGTGCCACCAGCAGGAGGACGGGACAAATCTTCTATGGCTACACCTTC. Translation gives CATSRRTGQIFYGYTF.